The T cell receptor (beta chain) described here comes from a study of CD8+CD57+ T cells in acquired aplastic anemia. This CDR3 contains 13 residues. CDR1 SGHVS and CDR2 FNYEAQ come from the germline V gene. Between the trimmed V and J ends, which lost 2 bases and 4 bases, there was a span of 8 bases. Sequencing was done on patients that had shown CD8+CD57+ cell expansion by flow cytometry. Genomic DNA constituted the template upon which TCR beta VDJ and CDR3 profiling was performed. Each CDR3 protein gets one entry after TCRdb re-called the reads with MiXCR. The sample holds under 150,000 distinct CDR3 sequences, approximately 41% seen once.

Sequencing input: sorted CD4+, CD8+, or CD8+CD57+ T cells (not recorded which) from PBMCs. The sequence derives from a human donor with aplastic anemia. V is TRBV7-6 and J is TRBJ1-1; no clear D. DNA of the CDR3: TGTGCCAGCAGCTTATCGCAGTCCACTGAAGCTTTCTTT. Encoded protein: CASSLSQSTEAFF.